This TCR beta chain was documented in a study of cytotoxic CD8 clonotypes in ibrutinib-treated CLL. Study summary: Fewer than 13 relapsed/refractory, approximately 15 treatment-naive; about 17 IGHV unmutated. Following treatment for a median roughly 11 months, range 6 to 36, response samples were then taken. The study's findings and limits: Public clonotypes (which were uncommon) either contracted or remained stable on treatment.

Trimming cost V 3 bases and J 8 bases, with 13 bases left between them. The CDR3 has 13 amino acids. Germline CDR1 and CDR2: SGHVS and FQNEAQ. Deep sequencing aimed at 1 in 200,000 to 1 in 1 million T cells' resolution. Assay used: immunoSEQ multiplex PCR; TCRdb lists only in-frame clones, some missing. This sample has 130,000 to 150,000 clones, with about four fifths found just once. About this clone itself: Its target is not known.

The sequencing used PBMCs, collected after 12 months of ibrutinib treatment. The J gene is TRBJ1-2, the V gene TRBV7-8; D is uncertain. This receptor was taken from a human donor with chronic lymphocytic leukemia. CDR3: CASSFTFSDGYTF. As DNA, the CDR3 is TGTGCCAGCAGCTTTACTTTTTCGGACGGCTACACCTTC. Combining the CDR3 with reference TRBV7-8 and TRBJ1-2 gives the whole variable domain GAGVSQSPRYKVAKRGQDVALRCDPISGHVSLFWYQQALGQGPEFLTYFQNEAQLDKSGLPSDRFFAERPEGSVSTLKIQRTQQEDSAVYLCASSFTFSDGYTFGSGTRLTVV.